The subject of this entry is one T cell receptor beta chain. The antigen is undetermined. Assay used: immunoSEQ multiplex PCR; TCRdb lists only in-frame clones, some missing. This table has around 15,000 clones, more than 60% appearing once. This specimen comes from a study of T cell repertoires in ileal Crohn's disease. Study context: Thiopurines (about ten) or anti-TNF agents (18) were given postoperatively to about half.

The time point: inflamed ileum from the surgical specimen. The V gene's germline CDR1 is GTSNPN and CDR2 SVGIG (reference sequence). The CDR3 consists of 18 residues. J lost 4 bases, V lost 3 bases, and 17 bases had no gene match. Overall study results and limits: High-frequency clones were more common in sorted CD8 than CD4 cells. Every patient over 26.8% clonality showed endoscopic recurrence.

Material for sequencing was ileal tissue. The V gene is TRBV30, the J gene TRBJ1-1; 10 bases agree with TRBD1. This TCR was sampled from an adult with Crohn's disease. The CDR3 nucleotides are TGTGCCTGGAGGCCCGGGACAGGGGCCTTGAGAGGGGTCACTGAAGCTTTCTTT. This sequence encodes CAWRPGTGALRGVTEAFF.